The 21 T cell receptor beta chains reported below all come from one sample, sequenced in a study of blood T cell repertoires in COVID-19. Method: immunoSEQ multiplex PCR; TCRdb's copy keeps in-frame clones and lacks some. The top ten clones hold under 4.5% of a sample with about 120,000 clones, about 81% of them seen once. The source material was peripheral blood. The origin of the receptors is a woman between 50 and 59 years old with acute or convalescent COVID-19.

This clone was seen once. The chain employs TRBV19 and TRBJ1-5; the match to TRBD1 covers 7 bases. The ends lost 3 bases at V and 4 bases at J; junction bases unmatched: 6. This CDR3 is built from 15 residues. Per the germline V gene, CDR1 is LNHDA and CDR2 is SQIVND (reference sequence). CDR3 DNA sequence: TGTGCCAGTAGTATTTGGGACAGCCAAAATCAGCCCCAGCATTTT. It codes for CASSIWDSQNQPQHF. Variable domain in full (rest from reference TRBV19 and TRBJ1-5): DGGITQSPKYLFRKEGQNVTLSCEQNLNHDAMYWYRQDPGQGLRLIYYSQIVNDFQKGDIAEGYSVSREKKESFPLTVTSAQKNPTAFYLCASSIWDSQNQPQHFGDGTRLSIL.

This clone was seen only once. The CDR3 here is CASSYDHGGVNEQFF. CDR3 coding DNA: TGTGCCAGCAGTTACGATCACGGGGGGGTCAATGAGCAGTTCTTC. The genes are TRBV6-2 or TRBV6-3 and TRBJ2-1; the match to TRBD2 covers 8 bases. The CDR3 extends over 15 amino acids. J lost 6 bases, V lost 2 bases, and 6 bases had no gene match. The germline V gene encodes CDR1 MNHEY and CDR2 SVGEGT.

This clone appeared once. The J gene is TRBJ2-1, the V gene TRBV6-2 or TRBV6-3; 8 bases fit TRBD2. The CDR3 contains 15 residues. V trimming: 4 bases; J trimming: 8 bases; junction bases outside the gene matches: 10. Germline CDR1 and CDR2: MNHEY and SVGEGT. As DNA, the CDR3 is TGTGCCAGCAGTTCGGCGAAGCGGGGGTTCGATGAGCAGTTCTTC. Protein sequence: CASSSAKRGFDEQFF.

The rearrangement joins TRBV5-6 to TRBJ2-2, with D perhaps matching TRBD1 (5 bases). CDR3 size: 15 residues. Germline V lookup: CDR1 SGHDT, CDR2 YYEEEE. V was clipped by 1 base and J by 4 bases, with 11 bases between them. CDR3 in amino acids: CASSLLAGLTGELFF. The CDR3 DNA sequence: TGTGCCAGCAGCTTGTTGGCAGGGCTCACCGGGGAGCTGTTTTTT.

The V and J genes are TRBV20-1 and TRBJ1-4, with D possibly TRBD1 on 5 matching bases. The CDR3 covers 16 residues. V was trimmed by 3 bases and J by 4 bases, leaving 18 bases between them. Germline loops: CDR1 DFQATT, CDR2 SNEGSKA (reference sequence). The CDR3 sequence is CSASHLGAVLNEKLFF. CDR3 in DNA: TGCAGTGCTAGTCATCTTGGGGCAGTACTTAATGAAAAACTGTTTTTT.

J is TRBJ1-2 and V is TRBV6-1, with D possibly matching TRBD1 (6 bases). V was trimmed by 3 bases and J by 8 bases, leaving 19 bases between them. The length of the CDR3 is 15 residues. The germline V gene has CDR1 MNHNS and CDR2 SASEGT. The CDR3 sequence: CASSDYDRTPGGYTF. CDR3 DNA: TGTGCCAGCAGTGATTACGACAGGACCCCTGGCGGCTACACCTTC.

The gene calls are TRBV20-1 and TRBJ1-1, with 7 positions matching TRBD1. The CDR3 totals 11 residues. Germline V gene lookup returns CDR1 DFQATT and CDR2 SNEGSKA (reference sequence). The ends lost 5 bases at V and 6 bases at J; junction bases unmatched: 3. This chain's CDR3 is CSALQGAEAFF. CDR3 sequence (DNA): TGCAGTGCTCTTCAGGGGGCTGAAGCTTTCTTT.

The gene calls are TRBV9 and TRBJ2-1; 7 bases agree with TRBD2. With V trimmed by 0 bases and J by 0 bases, 3 bases remained unmatched. The CDR3 totals 16 residues. CDR1 is SGDLS and CDR2 is YYNGEE in the germline V gene. CDR3 sequence (DNA): TGTGCCAGCAGCGTAGATGGCGGGAGCTCCTACAATGAGCAGTTCTTC. It codes for CASSVDGGSSYNEQFF.

This sequence joins TRBV6-5 and TRBJ1-1, with D tentatively TRBD1 (6 bases). Germline CDR1 reads MNHEY; CDR2 reads SVGAGI. The V gene lost 4 bases and the J gene lost 2 bases, with 11 bases spanning the gap. The CDR3 totals 14 residues. In nucleotides, the CDR3 is TGTGCCAGCAGTTTGACAGGACTTAACACTGAAGCTTTCTTT. Translating gives CASSLTGLNTEAFF.

The rearrangement joins TRBV2 to TRBJ2-1; 9 bases are a match to TRBD2. This CDR3 region has 13 residues. V dropped 6 bases and J dropped 7; count of bases not matched to a gene: 4. Germline V gives CDR1 SNHLY, CDR2 FYNNEI. The CDR3 nucleotides read TGTGCCAGCAGGGGACTAGCTCAGAATGAGCAGTTCTTC. Translated, it gives CASRGLAQNEQFF.

This chain connects TRBV2 to TRBJ1-1; a weak D match, TRBD1 (6 bases). The CDR3 has 13 amino acids. Germline V gives CDR1 SNHLY, CDR2 FYNNEI. Trimming left V 4 bases short and J 1 base short, with 7 bases between. The CDR3 bases are TGTGCCAGCAGTGGACAGGCGAACACTGAAGCTTTCTTT. Its translation is CASSGQANTEAFF.

On this clone itself: At one boundary the junction diverges from the germline segment, which might be a read error. This chain uses TRBV24-1 with TRBJ2-7; 8 nucleotides match TRBD1. CDR1 and CDR2 from the germline V gene are KGHDR and SFDVKD. The CDR3 contains 14 residues. Here the CDR3 DNA reads TGTGCCATCAGTGAGAACGGACAGGGCTACGAGCAGTACTTC. It encodes CAISENGQGYEQYF.

For the CDR3, the DNA is TGTGCCAGCAGCCCAACTAAGGGGGCGTACCAAGAGACCCAGTACTTC. This translates into CASSPTKGAYQETQYF. This chain joins TRBV7-9 and TRBJ2-5; 7 nucleotides match TRBD1. CDR1 is SEHNR and CDR2 is FQNEAQ in the germline V gene (reference sequence). This CDR3 is built from 16 residues. V lost 5 bases, J lost 0 bases, and 9 bases stayed unmatched.

This clone has a single count. The chain combines TRBV6-5 with TRBJ1-5, with 9 bases that match TRBD1. Germline V gene data show CDR1 as MNHEY and CDR2 as SVGAGI. Germline trimming cut 6 bases from V and 7 bases from J; bases unmatched to any gene: 10. CDR3 length: 15 amino acids. The chain's CDR3 is CASRPTGGLGQPQHF. DNA for the CDR3: TGTGCCAGCAGACCCACAGGGGGCCTCGGCCAGCCCCAGCATTTT.

This chain joins TRBV6-5 and TRBJ2-4; D possibly corresponds to TRBD1 (5 bases). Deletions cut 0 bases from V and 8 bases from J, with 8 bases between. Germline CDR1 reads MNHEY; CDR2 reads SVGAGI. This CDR3 contains 13 residues. CDR3 in amino acids: CASSYSQGYIQYF. In DNA, the CDR3 is TGTGCCAGCAGTTACTCGCAGGGTTACATTCAGTACTTC.

The V call is TRBV28, the J call TRBJ1-1, with a possible D match to TRBD1 (6 bases). The germline V and J ends were trimmed by 3 bases and 6 bases, with 14 bases remaining between them. The CDR3 contains 14 residues. Germline V CDR1 and CDR2: MDHEN, SYDVKM. The CDR3 bases are TGTGCCAGCAGTTTCCTCAGGGGCCACGCTGAAGCTTTCTTT. Its protein product is CASSFLRGHAEAFF.

V gene TRBV2 combines with J gene TRBJ1-2; the D gene is possibly TRBD1 (5 bases). Trimming pared 3 bases from V and 4 bases from J, leaving 15 bases between. The CDR3 runs 15 residues. The germline CDR1 and CDR2 sequences are SNHLY and FYNNEI. The CDR3 coding sequence is TGTGCCAGCAGTGAGGGGCCTCAGAAATCCTATGGCTACACCTTC. This encodes CASSEGPQKSYGYTF.

V gene TRBV11-1 combines with J gene TRBJ2-7, with D possibly being TRBD2 (5 bases). CDR1 and CDR2 (germline): SGHAT, FQDESV (reference sequence). There are 13 residues in the CDR3. Trimming pared 5 bases from V and 3 bases from J, leaving 11 bases between. The CDR3 nucleotides read TGTGCCAGCAGCCAAGAACGGGGCTACGAGCAGTACTTC. Amino acids: CASSQERGYEQYF. The full variable domain, rest sourced from reference TRBV11-1 and TRBJ2-7, is EAEVAQSPRYKITEKSQAVAFWCDPISGHATLYWYRQILGQGPELLVQFQDESVVDDSQLPKDRFSAERLKGVDSTLKIQPAELGDSAMYLCASSQERGYEQYFGPGTRLTVT.

The chain combines TRBV18 with TRBJ1-5; TRBD1 might be the D (5 bases). V was trimmed by 2 bases and J by 1 base, leaving 12 bases between them. Germline CDR1 is KGHSH and CDR2 is LQKENI. The CDR3 totals 16 residues. The DNA of the CDR3 is TGTGCCAGCTCACCATATGGCAGGGCCAGCAATCAGCCCCAGCATTTT. Residues: CASSPYGRASNQPQHF.

Here the CDR3 reads CASSFSGVGYNEQFF. The CDR3 nucleotides read TGCGCCAGCAGCTTTAGCGGGGTGGGATACAATGAGCAGTTCTTC. The chain carries TRBV5-1 and TRBJ2-1, with 8 bases fitting TRBD2. This CDR3 region has 15 residues. The V and J ends lost 2 bases and 4 bases, in that order; junction bases with no gene match: 5. Germline V gene sequence: CDR1 SGHRS, CDR2 YFSETQ.

This chain uses TRBV19 with TRBJ2-7, with 11 nucleotides matching TRBD2. CDR1 and CDR2 from the germline V gene are LNHDA and SQIVND (reference sequence). CDR3 length: 14 amino acids. V lost 9 bases to trimming and J lost 5 bases; unmatched junction nucleotides: 9. This chain's CDR3 is CASTTSGNYDEQYF. The CDR3 nucleotides read TGTGCCAGCACGACTAGCGGGAATTATGACGAGCAGTACTTC.